This is a list of T cell receptor beta chains from one sample in a study of blood T cell repertoires in COVID-19. Repertoires were generated with immunoSEQ multiplex PCR, while TCRdb's copy carries only in-frame clones and drops some. The repertoire consists of about 310,000 clones, with over 75% occurring once and the leading ten covering around a tenth. Sequenced: PBMCs or T cells enriched from blood (not recorded which). These receptors were taken from a middle-aged woman who had recovered from COVID-19. Each CDR3 is given with its conserved first and last residue. The D gene is left open where the match is weak. For some rows the clone size is stated as once, few or many, or as a class when expanded; others skip it.

J gene,clone size,V gene,CDR3 length,D gene,CDR3 protein,CDR3 DNA
TRBJ1-1,once,TRBV11-3,15,-,CASSQPSVGNTEAFF,TGTGCCAGCAGCCAACCCTCCGTCGGGAACACTGAAGCTTTCTTT
TRBJ2-1,-,TRBV11-3,15,TRBD2,CASSTSLAGRDEQFF,TGTGCCAGCAGCACGTCACTAGCGGGGAGGGATGAGCAGTTCTTC
TRBJ1-4,-,TRBV27,16,TRBD1,CASSPFRTGLNEKLFF,TGTGCCAGCAGCCCATTCCGGACAGGTCTTAATGAAAAACTGTTTTTT
TRBJ2-7,-,TRBV30,12,TRBD2,CAWSLAVYEQYF,TGTGCCTGGAGTCTAGCGGTCTACGAGCAGTACTTC
TRBJ2-1,-,TRBV24-1,14,-,CATQLGGSYNEQFF,TGTGCCACCCAATTGGGGGGTTCCTACAATGAGCAGTTCTTC
TRBJ2-5,-,TRBV30,12,-,CAWSRVRETQYF,TGTGCCTGGAGCAGGGTAAGGGAGACCCAGTACTTC
TRBJ1-1,-,TRBV2,12,TRBD1,CASRGTGGMGFF,TGTGCCAGCAGGGGGACAGGAGGGATGGGTTTCTTT
TRBJ2-7,-,TRBV3-1/TRBV3-2,14,-,CASSQAASPREQYF,TGTGCCAGCAGCCAAGCGGCTAGTCCTAGAGAGCAGTACTTC
TRBJ1-5,once,TRBV19,15,-,CASRISGYSNQPQHF,TGTGCCAGTAGAATAAGCGGCTATAGCAATCAGCCCCAGCATTTT
TRBJ1-2,-,TRBV7-9,13,-,CASNTGPNYGYTF,TGTGCCAGCAATACAGGTCCTAACTATGGCTACACCTTC
TRBJ2-3,-,TRBV9,15,TRBD2,CASSAFAGVTDTQYF,TGTGCCAGCAGCGCCTTCGCGGGGGTAACAGATACGCAGTATTTT
TRBJ2-2,-,TRBV18,16,-,CASSPQPGAGTGELFF,TGTGCCAGCTCACCCCAGCCGGGAGCGGGCACCGGGGAGCTGTTTTTT
TRBJ1-1,-,TRBV28,15,-,CASSFSVQGNTEAFF,TGTGCCAGCAGTTTCAGTGTACAGGGGAACACTGAAGCTTTCTTT
TRBJ1-1,-,TRBV11-3,15,-,CASSFRGGPIPEAFF,TGTGCCAGCAGCTTCCGGGGAGGCCCTATACCTGAAGCTTTCTTT
TRBJ1-3,once,TRBV5-1,18,TRBD1,CASSTRTGGGRSGNTIYF,TGCGCCAGCAGCACCAGGACAGGAGGTGGTAGGTCTGGAAACACCATATATTTT
TRBJ2-1,once,TRBV21-1,13,-,CASRDRSYNEQFF,TGTGCCAGCCGGGACAGATCCTACAATGAGCAGTTCTTC
TRBJ1-2,once,TRBV28,15,TRBD1,CATLPRTGWGYGYTF,TGTGCCACCCTCCCTCGGACAGGGTGGGGCTATGGCTACACCTTC
TRBJ2-1,-,TRBV12-3/TRBV12-4,13,-,CASSGLSYNEQFF,TGTGCCAGCTCTGGACTTTCCTACAATGAGCAGTTCTTC
TRBJ2-2,-,TRBV7-3,14,-,CATQLTANTGELFF,TGTGCCACCCAGTTGACAGCGAACACCGGGGAGCTGTTTTTT
TRBJ1-5,-,TRBV19,16,-,CASSQRTPGSNQPQHF,TGTGCCAGTAGTCAAAGGACACCCGGGAGCAATCAGCCCCAGCATTTT
TRBJ2-1,-,TRBV29-1,11,-,CSTTGRNEQFF,TGCAGCACGACAGGGAGGAATGAGCAGTTCTTC
TRBJ2-7,-,TRBV30,14,TRBD1,CAWSEGQGITEQYF,TGTGCCTGGAGTGAGGGACAGGGGATCACCGAGCAGTACTTC
TRBJ1-2,-,TRBV2,15,TRBD1,CARSLRTGETSGYTF,TGTGCCAGAAGTCTTAGGACAGGGGAAACGTCTGGCTACACCTTC
TRBJ2-1,-,TRBV6-2/TRBV6-3,16,TRBD1,CASSPGTASSYNEQFF,TGTGCCAGCAGCCCGGGGACAGCGAGCTCCTACAATGAGCAGTTCTTC
TRBJ2-7,-,TRBV12-3/TRBV12-4,12,-,CASTLGGYEQYF,TGTGCCAGCACCCTTGGGGGGTACGAGCAGTACTTC
TRBJ2-1,few,TRBV19,13,-,CASSMNGDNEQFF,TGTGCCAGTAGTATGAATGGAGACAATGAGCAGTTCTTC
TRBJ2-7,-,TRBV28,16,TRBD1,CASSSPGTGERNEQYF,TGTGCCAGCAGTTCCCCCGGGACAGGGGAAAGGAACGAGCAGTACTTC
TRBJ2-3,-,TRBV5-1,14,-,CASSPNKATDTQYF,TGCGCCAGCAGCCCAAATAAAGCCACAGATACGCAGTATTTT
TRBJ1-2,once,TRBV7-2,15,-,CASSLQPRELYGYTF,TGTGCCAGCAGCTTGCAGCCTCGGGAACTCTATGGCTACACCTTC
TRBJ1-3,-,TRBV30,13,-,CAWSSNVVDTIYF,TGTGCCTGGAGTAGCAACGTCGTGGACACCATATATTTT
TRBJ2-2,-,TRBV9,15,-,CASSAGGPNTGELFF,TGTGCCAGCAGCGCCGGGGGTCCGAACACCGGGGAGCTGTTTTTT
TRBJ2-1,-,TRBV18,15,TRBD2,CASSPPSGGYNEQFF,TGTGCCAGCTCACCACCTTCGGGGGGTTACAATGAGCAGTTCTTC
TRBJ1-2,-,TRBV11-2,15,TRBD1,CASSFGTGGDYGYTF,TGTGCCAGCAGCTTCGGGACAGGGGGGGACTATGGCTACACCTTC
TRBJ1-1,-,TRBV14,13,TRBD1,CASSRGRKTEAFF,TGTGCCAGCAGCAGGGGGCGCAAGACTGAAGCTTTCTTT
TRBJ2-4,-,TRBV4-3,20,TRBD2,CASSQDLPSGGAFAKNIQYF,TGCGCCAGCAGCCAAGATCTTCCTAGCGGGGGGGCGTTCGCCAAAAACATTCAGTACTTC
TRBJ1-2,-,TRBV6-5,14,TRBD1,CASSRLGTGGGYTF,TGTGCCAGCAGTCGACTAGGGACAGGGGGAGGCTACACCTTC
TRBJ2-7,-,TRBV27,14,-,CASSLMGASYEQYF,TGTGCCAGCAGTTTAATGGGGGCCTCCTACGAGCAGTACTTC
TRBJ1-5,-,TRBV27,15,TRBD1,CASSFGTGKNQPQHF,TGTGCCAGCAGTTTCGGGACAGGGAAAAATCAGCCCCAGCATTTT
TRBJ2-7,-,TRBV2,13,-,CASLTRFPYEQYF,TGTGCCAGCTTAACCAGGTTCCCCTACGAGCAGTACTTC
TRBJ1-4,-,TRBV5-4,13,-,CASSSSPDEKLFF,TGTGCCAGCAGCTCGTCTCCTGATGAAAAACTGTTTTTT
TRBJ1-1,-,TRBV7-6,15,-,CASSSRGTGNTEAFF,TGTGCCAGCAGCTCCCGGGGGACGGGGAACACTGAAGCTTTCTTT
TRBJ2-7,-,TRBV27,13,-,CASSRRANYEQYF,TGTGCCAGCAGTCGAAGAGCGAACTACGAGCAGTACTTC
TRBJ2-7,-,TRBV9,15,-,CASSVVQGTQGEQYF,TGTGCCAGCAGCGTAGTCCAGGGCACTCAGGGGGAGCAGTACTTC
TRBJ1-1,-,TRBV28,14,-,CASSSAGGNTEAFF,TGTGCCAGCAGTTCCGCGGGAGGGAACACTGAAGCTTTCTTT